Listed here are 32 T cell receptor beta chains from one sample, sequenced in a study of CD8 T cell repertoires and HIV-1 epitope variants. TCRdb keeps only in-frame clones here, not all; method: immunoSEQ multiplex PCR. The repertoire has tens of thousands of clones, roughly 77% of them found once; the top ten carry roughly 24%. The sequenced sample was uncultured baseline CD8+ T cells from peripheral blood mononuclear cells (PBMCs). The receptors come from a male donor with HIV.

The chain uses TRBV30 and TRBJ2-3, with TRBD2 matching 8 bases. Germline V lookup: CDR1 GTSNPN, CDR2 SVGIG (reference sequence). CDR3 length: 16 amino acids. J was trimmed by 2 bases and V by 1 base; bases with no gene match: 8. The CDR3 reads CAWSEGIAGITDTQYF. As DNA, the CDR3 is TGTGCCTGGAGTGAGGGGATAGCGGGGATCACAGATACGCAGTATTTT.

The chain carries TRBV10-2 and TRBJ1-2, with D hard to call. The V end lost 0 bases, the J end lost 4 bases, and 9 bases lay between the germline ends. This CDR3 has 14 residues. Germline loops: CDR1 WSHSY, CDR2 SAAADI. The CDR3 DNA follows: TGCGCCAGCAGTGAGTCGCGGGTGGGCTATGGCTACACCTTC. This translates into CASSESRVGYGYTF.

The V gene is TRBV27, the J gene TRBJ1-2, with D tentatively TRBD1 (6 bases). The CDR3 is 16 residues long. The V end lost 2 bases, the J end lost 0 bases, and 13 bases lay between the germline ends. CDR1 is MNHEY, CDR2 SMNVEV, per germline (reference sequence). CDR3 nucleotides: TGTGCCAGCAGTTTAGGTAGTAGGGGGACTAACTATGGCTACACCTTC. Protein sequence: CASSLGSRGTNYGYTF.

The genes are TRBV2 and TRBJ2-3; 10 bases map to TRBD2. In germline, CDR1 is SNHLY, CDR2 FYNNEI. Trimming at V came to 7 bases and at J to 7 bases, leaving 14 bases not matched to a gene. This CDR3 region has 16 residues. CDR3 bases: TGTGCCAGCACACTCCTAGCGGGAGCTTCTGCCTATACGCAGTATTTT. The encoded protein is CASTLLAGASAYTQYF.

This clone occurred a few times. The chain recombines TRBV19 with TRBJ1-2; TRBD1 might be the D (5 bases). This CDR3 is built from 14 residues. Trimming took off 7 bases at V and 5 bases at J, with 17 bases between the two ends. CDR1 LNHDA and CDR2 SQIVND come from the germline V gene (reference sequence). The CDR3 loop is CASTSGPGNYGYTF. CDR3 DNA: TGTGCCAGTACCTCAGGTCCAGGGAATTATGGCTACACCTTC.

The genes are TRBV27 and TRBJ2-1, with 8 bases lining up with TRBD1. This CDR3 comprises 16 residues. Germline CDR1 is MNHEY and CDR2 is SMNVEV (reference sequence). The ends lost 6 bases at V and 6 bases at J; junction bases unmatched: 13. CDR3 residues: CASSTFRTGTANEQFF. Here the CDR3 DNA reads TGTGCCAGCAGCACCTTTCGGACAGGGACCGCCAATGAGCAGTTCTTC.

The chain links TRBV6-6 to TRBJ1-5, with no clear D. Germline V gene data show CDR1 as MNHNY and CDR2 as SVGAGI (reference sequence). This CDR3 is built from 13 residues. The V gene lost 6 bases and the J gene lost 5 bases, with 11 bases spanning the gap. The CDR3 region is CASSKLRHQPQHF. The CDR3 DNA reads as TGTGCCAGCAGCAAACTTAGGCATCAGCCCCAGCATTTT.

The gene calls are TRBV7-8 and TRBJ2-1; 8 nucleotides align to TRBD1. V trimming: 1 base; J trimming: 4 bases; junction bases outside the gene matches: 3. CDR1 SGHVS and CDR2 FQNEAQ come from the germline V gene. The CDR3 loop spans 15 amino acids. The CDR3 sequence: CASSLVQGVYNEQFF. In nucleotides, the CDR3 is TGTGCCAGCAGCTTAGTACAGGGGGTGTACAATGAGCAGTTCTTC.

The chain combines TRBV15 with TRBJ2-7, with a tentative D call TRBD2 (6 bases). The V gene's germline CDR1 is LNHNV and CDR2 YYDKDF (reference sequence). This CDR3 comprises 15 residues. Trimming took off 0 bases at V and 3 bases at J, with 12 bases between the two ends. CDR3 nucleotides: TGTGCCACCAGCAGAGAGGGGACTGGAGGCTACGAGCAGTACTTC. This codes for CATSREGTGGYEQYF. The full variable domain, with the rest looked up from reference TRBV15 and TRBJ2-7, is DAMVIQNPRYQVTQFGKPVTLSCSQTLNHNVMYWYQQKSSQAPKLLFHYYDKDFNNEADTPDNFQSRRPNTSFCFLDIRSPGLGDTAMYLCATSREGTGGYEQYFGPGTRLTVT.

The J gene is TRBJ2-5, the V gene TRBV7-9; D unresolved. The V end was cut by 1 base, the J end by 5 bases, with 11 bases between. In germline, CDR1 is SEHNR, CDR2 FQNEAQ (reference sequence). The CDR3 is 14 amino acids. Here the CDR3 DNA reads TGTGCCAGCAGCTTAGGATTCAGTAGCGAGACCCAGTACTTC. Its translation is CASSLGFSSETQYF.

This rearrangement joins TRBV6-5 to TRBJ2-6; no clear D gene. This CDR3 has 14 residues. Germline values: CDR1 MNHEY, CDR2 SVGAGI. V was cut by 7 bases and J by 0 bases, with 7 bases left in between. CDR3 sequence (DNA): TGTGCCAGCACCCAAACCTCTGGGGCCAACGTCCTGACTTTC. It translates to CASTQTSGANVLTF.

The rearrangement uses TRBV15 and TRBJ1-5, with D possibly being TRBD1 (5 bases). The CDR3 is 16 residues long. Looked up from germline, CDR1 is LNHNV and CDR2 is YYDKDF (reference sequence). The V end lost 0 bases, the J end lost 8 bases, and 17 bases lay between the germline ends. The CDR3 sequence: CATSRDSDLLREPQHF. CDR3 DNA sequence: TGTGCCACCAGCAGAGACTCGGACCTTCTCAGGGAGCCCCAGCATTTT.

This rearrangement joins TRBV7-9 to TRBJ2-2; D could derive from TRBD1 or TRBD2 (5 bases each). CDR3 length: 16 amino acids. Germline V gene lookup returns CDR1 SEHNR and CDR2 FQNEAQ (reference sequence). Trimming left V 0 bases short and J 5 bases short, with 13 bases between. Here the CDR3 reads CASSLAAGSITGELFF. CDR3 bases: TGTGCCAGCAGCTTAGCGGCAGGGAGCATAACCGGGGAGCTGTTTTTT.

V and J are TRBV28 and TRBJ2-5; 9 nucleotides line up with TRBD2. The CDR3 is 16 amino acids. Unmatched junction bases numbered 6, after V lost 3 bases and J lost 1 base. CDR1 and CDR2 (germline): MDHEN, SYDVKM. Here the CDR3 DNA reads TGTGCCAGCAGTTTTGCCAGCGGGGGGACCCAAGAGACCCAGTACTTC. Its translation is CASSFASGGTQETQYF.

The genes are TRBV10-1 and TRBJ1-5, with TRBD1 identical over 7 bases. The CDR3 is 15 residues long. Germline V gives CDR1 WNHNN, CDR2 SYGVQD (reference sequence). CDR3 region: CGRRTGFAHNQPQHF. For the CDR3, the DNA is TGCGGCCGGAGGACAGGTTTCGCCCATAATCAGCCCCAGCATTTT.

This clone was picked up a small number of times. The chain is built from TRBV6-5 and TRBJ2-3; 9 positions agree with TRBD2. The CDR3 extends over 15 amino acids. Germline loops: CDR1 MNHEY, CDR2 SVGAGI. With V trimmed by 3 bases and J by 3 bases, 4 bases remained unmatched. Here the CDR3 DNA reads TGTGCCAGCAGTTATAGCGGGAGTATTACAGATACGCAGTATTTT. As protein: CASSYSGSITDTQYF.

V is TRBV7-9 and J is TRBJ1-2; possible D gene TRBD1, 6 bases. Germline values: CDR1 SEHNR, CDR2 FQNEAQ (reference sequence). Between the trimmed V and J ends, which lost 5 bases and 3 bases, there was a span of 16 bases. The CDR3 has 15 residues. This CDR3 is CASSEMTGGDYGYTF. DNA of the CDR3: TGTGCCAGCAGCGAAATGACAGGCGGCGACTATGGCTACACCTTC.

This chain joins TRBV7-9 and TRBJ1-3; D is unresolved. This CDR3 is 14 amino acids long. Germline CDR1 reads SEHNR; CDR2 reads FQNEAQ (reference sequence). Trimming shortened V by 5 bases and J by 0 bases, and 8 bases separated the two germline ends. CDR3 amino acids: CASSGSPSGNTIYF. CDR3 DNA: TGTGCCAGCAGCGGTAGTCCCTCTGGAAACACCATATATTTT. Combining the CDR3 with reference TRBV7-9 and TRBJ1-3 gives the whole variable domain DTGVSQNPRHKITKRGQNVTFRCDPISEHNRLYWYRQTLGQGPEFLTYFQNEAQLEKSRLLSDRFSAERPKGSFSTLEIQRTEQGDSAMYLCASSGSPSGNTIYFGEGSWLTVV.

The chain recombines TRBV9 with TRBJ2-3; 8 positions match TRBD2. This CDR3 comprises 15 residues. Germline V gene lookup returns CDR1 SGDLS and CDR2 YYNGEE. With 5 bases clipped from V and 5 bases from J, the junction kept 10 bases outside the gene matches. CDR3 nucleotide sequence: TGTGCCAGCAGACCTTTCTGGCGGGAGGAAGATACGCAGTATTTT. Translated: CASRPFWREEDTQYF.

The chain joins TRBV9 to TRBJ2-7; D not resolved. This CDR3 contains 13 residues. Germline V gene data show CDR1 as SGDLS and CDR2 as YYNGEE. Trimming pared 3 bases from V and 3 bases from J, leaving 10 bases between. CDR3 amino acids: CASSAPPLYEQYF. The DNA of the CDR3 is TGTGCCAGCAGCGCACCCCCCCTCTACGAGCAGTACTTC.

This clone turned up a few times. This CDR3 is CASTSGINQPQHF. CDR3 DNA: TGTGCCAGCACCTCGGGTATCAATCAGCCCCAGCATTTT. This sequence joins TRBV2 and TRBJ1-5; no clear D gene. The CDR3 covers 13 residues. The V gene lost 7 bases and the J gene lost 3 bases, with 10 bases spanning the gap. The germline V gene encodes CDR1 SNHLY and CDR2 FYNNEI.

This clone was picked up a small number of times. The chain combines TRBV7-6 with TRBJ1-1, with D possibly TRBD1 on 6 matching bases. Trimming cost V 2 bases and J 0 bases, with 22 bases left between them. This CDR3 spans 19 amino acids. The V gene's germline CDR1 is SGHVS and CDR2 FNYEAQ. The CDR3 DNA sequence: TGTGCCAGCAGCTTACCACTAAGAACAGGGAAATCCATGAACACTGAAGCTTTCTTT. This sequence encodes CASSLPLRTGKSMNTEAFF.

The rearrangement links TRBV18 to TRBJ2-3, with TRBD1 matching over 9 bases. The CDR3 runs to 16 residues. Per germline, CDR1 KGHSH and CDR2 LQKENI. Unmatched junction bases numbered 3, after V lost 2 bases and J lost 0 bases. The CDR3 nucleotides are TGTGCCAGCTCACCAGTACAGGGGGCGAGCACAGATACGCAGTATTTT. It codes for CASSPVQGASTDTQYF.

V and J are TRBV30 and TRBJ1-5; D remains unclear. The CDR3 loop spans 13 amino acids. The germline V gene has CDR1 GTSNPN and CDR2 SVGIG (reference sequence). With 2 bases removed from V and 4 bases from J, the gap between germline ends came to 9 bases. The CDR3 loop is CAWSTRGNQPQHF. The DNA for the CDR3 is TGTGCCTGGAGTACCCGGGGTAATCAGCCCCAGCATTTT.

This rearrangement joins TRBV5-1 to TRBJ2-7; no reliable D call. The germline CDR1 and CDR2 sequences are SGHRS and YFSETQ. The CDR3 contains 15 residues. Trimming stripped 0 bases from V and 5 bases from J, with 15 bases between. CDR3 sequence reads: CASSLEAGPRDEQYF. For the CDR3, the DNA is TGCGCCAGCAGCTTGGAGGCCGGCCCCCGGGACGAGCAGTACTTC. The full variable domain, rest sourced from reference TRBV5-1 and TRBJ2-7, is KAGVTQTPRYLIKTRGQQVTLSCSPISGHRSVSWYQQTPGQGLQFLFEYFSETQRNKGNFPGRFSGRQFSNSRSEMNVSTLELGDSALYLCASSLEAGPRDEQYFGPGTRLTVT.

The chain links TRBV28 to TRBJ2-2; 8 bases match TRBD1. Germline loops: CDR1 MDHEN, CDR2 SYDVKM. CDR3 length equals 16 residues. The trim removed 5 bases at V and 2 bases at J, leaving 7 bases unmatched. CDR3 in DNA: TGTGCCAGCAGTATCCGACAGGGGCTTAACACCGGGGAGCTGTTTTTT. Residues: CASSIRQGLNTGELFF. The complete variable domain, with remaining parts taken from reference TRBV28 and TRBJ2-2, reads DVKVTQSSRYLVKRTGEKVFLECVQDMDHENMFWYRQDPGLGLRLIYFSYDVKMKEKGDIPEGYSVSREKKERFSLILESASTNQTSMYLCASSIRQGLNTGELFFGEGSRLTVL.

The CDR3 spells CASSPLATSGRRDTQYF. For the CDR3, the DNA is TGTGCCAGCTCACCACTCGCGACTAGCGGGAGAAGAGATACGCAGTATTTT. The chain recombines TRBV18 with TRBJ2-3; 12 bases are shared with TRBD2. Trimming cost V 1 base and J 5 bases; bases outside gene matches: 7. This CDR3 is built from 17 residues. CDR1 and CDR2 (germline): KGHSH, LQKENI.

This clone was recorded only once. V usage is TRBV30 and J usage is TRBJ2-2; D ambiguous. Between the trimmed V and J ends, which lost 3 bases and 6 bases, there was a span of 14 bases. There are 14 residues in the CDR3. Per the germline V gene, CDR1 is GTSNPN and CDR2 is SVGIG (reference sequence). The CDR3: CAWSAVLLAGELFF. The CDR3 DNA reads TGTGCCTGGAGCGCAGTTTTGTTGGCCGGGGAGCTGTTTTTT.

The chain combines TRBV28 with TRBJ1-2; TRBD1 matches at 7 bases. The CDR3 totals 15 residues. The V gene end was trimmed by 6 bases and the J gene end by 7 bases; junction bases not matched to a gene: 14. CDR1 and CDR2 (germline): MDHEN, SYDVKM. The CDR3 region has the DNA TGTGCCAGCAGGTCTGGGACAGATCGCTACTTTGGCTACACCTTC. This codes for CASRSGTDRYFGYTF.

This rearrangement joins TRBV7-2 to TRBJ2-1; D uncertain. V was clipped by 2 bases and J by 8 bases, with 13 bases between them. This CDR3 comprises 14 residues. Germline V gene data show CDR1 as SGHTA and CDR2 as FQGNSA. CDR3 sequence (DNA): TGTGCCAGCAGCTTACGGTGGGCGGAACATGAGCAGTTCTTC. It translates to CASSLRWAEHEQFF.

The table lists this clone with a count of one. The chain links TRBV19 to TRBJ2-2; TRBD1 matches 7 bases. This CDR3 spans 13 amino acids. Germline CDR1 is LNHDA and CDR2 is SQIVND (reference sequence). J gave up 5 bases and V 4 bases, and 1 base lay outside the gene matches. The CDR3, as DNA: TGTGCCAGTAGTAGGGGACAGACCGGGGAGCTGTTTTTT. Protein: CASSRGQTGELFF.

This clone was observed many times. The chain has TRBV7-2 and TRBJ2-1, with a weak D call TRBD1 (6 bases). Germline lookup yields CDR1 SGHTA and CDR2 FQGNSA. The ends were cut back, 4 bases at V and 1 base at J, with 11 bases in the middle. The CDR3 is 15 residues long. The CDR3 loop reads CASSSRQVSYNEQFF. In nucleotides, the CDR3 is TGTGCCAGCAGCTCTCGACAGGTGTCCTACAATGAGCAGTTCTTC.